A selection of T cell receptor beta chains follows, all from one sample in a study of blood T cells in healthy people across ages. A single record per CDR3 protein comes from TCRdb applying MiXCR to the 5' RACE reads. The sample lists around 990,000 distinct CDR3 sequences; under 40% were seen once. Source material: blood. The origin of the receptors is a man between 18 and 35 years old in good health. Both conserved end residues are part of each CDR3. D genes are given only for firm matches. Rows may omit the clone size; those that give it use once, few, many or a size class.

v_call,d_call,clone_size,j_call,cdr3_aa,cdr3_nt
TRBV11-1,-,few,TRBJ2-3,CASSQLGGLGTDTQYF,TGTGCCAGCAGCCAGCTCGGGGGACTCGGCACAGATACGCAGTATTTT
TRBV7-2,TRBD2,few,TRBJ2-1,CASSEYGASGGGSYNEQFF,TGTGCCAGCAGTGAATATGGGGCTAGCGGGGGGGGTTCCTACAATGAGCAGTTCTTC
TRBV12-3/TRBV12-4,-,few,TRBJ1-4,CASSFSGSGEKLFF,TGTGCCAGCAGTTTCAGTGGGAGTGGTGAAAAACTGTTTTTT
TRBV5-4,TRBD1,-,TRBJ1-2,CASSITGTGSGYTF,TGTGCCAGCAGTATTACCGGGACAGGGAGCGGCTACACCTTC
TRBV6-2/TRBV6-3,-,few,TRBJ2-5,CASSYSTGLLRKTQYF,TGTGCCAGCAGTTACTCGACGGGGCTGCTAAGAAAGACCCAGTACTTC
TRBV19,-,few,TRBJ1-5,CASSEVTGNQPQHF,TGTGCCAGTAGTGAGGTTACGGGAAATCAGCCCCAGCATTTT
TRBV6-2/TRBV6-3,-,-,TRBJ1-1,CAGSYPTVNTEAFF,TGTGCCGGCAGTTACCCGACAGTCAACACTGAAGCTTTCTTT
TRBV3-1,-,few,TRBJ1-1,CASSPGSRAVFTEAFF,TGTGCCAGCAGCCCCGGCAGTAGGGCTGTGTTCACTGAAGCTTTCTTT
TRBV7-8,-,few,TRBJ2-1,CAGSPGGITSYNEQFF,TGTGCCGGCAGCCCTGGTGGAATCACCTCCTACAATGAGCAGTTCTTC
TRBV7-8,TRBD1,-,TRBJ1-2,CASSRIQGGYGYTF,TGTGCCAGCAGCCGAATACAGGGGGGATATGGCTACACCTTC
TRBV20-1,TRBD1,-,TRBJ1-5,CSASSGGEWGYSNQPQHF,TGCAGTGCTTCCTCAGGGGGCGAGTGGGGTTATAGCAATCAGCCCCAGCATTTT
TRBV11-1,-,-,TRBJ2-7,CASSRGPGREYNEQYF,TGTGCCAGCAGCCGGGGGCCAGGGAGGGAATACAATGAGCAGTACTTC
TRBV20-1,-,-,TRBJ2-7,CSALGLDELYF,TGCAGTGCCCTGGGGCTGGACGAGCTGTACTTC
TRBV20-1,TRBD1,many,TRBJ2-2,CSAYDRGLSGELFF,TGCAGTGCGTACGACAGGGGGCTTAGCGGGGAGCTGTTTTTT
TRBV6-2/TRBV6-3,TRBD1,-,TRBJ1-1,CASSSKWTGANTEAFF,TGTGCCAGCAGTTCTAAGTGGACAGGGGCCAACACTGAAGCTTTCTTT
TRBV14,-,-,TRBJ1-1,CASSQGGGALREAFF,TGTGCCAGCAGCCAAGGGGGGGGGGCACTTCGTGAAGCTTTCTTT
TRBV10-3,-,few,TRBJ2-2,CATELGGTIGELFF,TGTGCCACGGAACTGGGGGGCACAATCGGGGAGCTGTTTTTT
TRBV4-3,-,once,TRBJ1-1,CASSQEIHRTNTEAFF,TGCGCCAGCAGCCAAGAAATCCACAGGACGAACACTGAAGCTTTCTTT
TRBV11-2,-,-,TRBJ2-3,CASSGRTGYTDTQYF,TGTGCCAGCAGCGGGCGGACTGGATACACAGATACGCAGTATTTT
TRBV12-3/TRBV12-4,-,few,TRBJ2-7,CASSPRGGYNEQYF,TGTGCCAGCAGTCCCAGGGGCGGTTACAATGAGCAGTACTTC
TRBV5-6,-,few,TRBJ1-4,CASSLERGKLFF,TGTGCCAGCAGCTTGGAAAGGGGAAAACTGTTTTTT
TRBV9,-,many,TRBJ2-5,CASSVNPLETQYF,TGTGCCAGCAGCGTCAATCCACTGGAGACCCAGTACTTC
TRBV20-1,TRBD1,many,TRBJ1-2,CSARDGHRGTNYGYTF,TGCAGTGCTAGAGATGGACACAGGGGAACTAACTATGGCTACACCTTC
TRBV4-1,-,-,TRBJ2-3,CASSQGSSSQDTQYF,TGCGCCAGCAGCCAAGGATCGTCCAGTCAAGATACGCAGTATTTT
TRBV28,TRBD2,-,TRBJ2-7,CASSLTGRVDEQYF,TGTGCCAGCAGTTTAACCGGGAGGGTCGACGAGCAGTACTTC
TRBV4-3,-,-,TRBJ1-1,CASSQALGEGTEAFF,TGCGCCAGCAGCCAAGCCCTAGGGGAGGGGACTGAAGCTTTCTTT
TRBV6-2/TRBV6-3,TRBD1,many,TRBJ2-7,CASTQDRVDEQYF,TGTGCCAGCACCCAAGACAGGGTCGACGAGCAGTACTTC
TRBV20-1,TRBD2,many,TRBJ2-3,CSARTSGDTDTQYF,TGCAGTGCTAGAACTAGCGGGGACACAGATACGCAGTATTTT
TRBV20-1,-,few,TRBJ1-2,CSARDWDKPYGYTF,TGCAGTGCTAGAGATTGGGACAAACCATATGGCTACACCTTC
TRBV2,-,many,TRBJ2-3,CASTSTGTSTDTQYF,TGTGCCAGCACTTCTACAGGAACTAGCACAGATACGCAGTATTTT
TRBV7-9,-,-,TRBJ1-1,CASSSPPGITEAFF,TGTGCCAGCAGCTCCCCCCCAGGGATCACTGAAGCTTTCTTT
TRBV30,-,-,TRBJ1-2,CAWSPRGAGLYGYTF,TGTGCCTGGAGTCCCCGGGGGGCAGGACTCTATGGCTACACCTTC
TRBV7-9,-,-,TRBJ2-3,CASSLGAYPVDTQYF,TGTGCCAGCAGCTTAGGGGCCTACCCGGTAGATACGCAGTATTTT